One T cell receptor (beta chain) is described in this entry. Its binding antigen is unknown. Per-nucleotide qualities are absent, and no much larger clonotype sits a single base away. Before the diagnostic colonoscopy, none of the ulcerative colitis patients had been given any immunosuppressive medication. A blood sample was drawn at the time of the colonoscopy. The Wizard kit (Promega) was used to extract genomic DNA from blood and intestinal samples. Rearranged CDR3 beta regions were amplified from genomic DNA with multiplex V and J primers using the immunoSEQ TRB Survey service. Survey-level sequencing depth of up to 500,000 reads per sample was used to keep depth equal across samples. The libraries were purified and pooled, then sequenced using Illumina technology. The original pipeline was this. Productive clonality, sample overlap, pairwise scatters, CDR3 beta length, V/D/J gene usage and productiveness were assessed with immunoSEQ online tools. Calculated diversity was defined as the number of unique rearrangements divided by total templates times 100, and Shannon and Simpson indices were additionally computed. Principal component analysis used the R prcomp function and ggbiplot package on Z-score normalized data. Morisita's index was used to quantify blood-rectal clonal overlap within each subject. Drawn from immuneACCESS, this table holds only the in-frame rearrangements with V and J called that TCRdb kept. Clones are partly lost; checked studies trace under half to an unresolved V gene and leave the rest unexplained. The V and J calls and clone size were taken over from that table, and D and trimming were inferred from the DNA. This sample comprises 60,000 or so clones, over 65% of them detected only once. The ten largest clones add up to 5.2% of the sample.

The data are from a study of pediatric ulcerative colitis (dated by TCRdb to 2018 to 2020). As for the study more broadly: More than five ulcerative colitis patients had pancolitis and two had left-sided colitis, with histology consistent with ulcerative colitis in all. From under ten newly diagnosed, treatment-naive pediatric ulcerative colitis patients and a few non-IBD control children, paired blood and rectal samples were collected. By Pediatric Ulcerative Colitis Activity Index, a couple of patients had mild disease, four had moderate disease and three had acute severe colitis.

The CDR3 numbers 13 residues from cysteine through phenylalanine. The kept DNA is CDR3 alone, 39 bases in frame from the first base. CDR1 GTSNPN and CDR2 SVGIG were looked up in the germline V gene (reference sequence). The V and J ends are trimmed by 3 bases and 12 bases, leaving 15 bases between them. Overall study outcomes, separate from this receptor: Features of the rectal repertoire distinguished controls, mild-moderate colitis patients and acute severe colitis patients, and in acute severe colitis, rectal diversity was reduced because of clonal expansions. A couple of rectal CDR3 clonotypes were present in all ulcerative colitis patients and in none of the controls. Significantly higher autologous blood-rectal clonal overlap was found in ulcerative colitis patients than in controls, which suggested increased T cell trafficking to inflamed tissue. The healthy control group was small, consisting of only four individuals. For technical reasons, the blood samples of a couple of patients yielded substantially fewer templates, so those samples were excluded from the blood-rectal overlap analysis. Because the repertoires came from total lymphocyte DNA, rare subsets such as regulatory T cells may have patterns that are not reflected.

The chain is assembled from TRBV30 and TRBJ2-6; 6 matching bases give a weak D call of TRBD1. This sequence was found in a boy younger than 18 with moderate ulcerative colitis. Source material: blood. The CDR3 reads CAWSSGDYGVLTF. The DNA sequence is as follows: TGTGCCTGGAGCTCAGGGGATTATGGCGTCCTGACTTTC.